This section outlines one TCR beta chain sequence together with its context. No antigen is known for it. The PCR made use of 60 Vbeta and 13 Jbeta primers. Sequenced by immunoSEQ multiplex PCR; TCRdb stores in-frame clones only, minus some. The data hold 80,000 or so clones, with roughly 76% observed a single time. This entry comes from a study of cytomegalovirus exposure and HLA in healthy donors. Study results and limitations: In a later analysis, a missense DCLRE1C variant was linked to TCR beta V- and J-gene trimming. In vitro work confirmed that a few CMV-associated chains recognize CMV antigens. Immune exposure information available was restricted to CMV serostatus.

V trimming: 6 bases; J trimming: 3 bases; junction bases outside the gene matches: 5. From germline, CDR1 is MNHNS and CDR2 SASEGT. The CDR3 extends over 15 amino acids. The sequenced sample consisted of PBMCs. The chain uses TRBV6-1 and TRBJ2-7; 13 nucleotides agree with TRBD2. The sequence derives from a woman in her thirties or forties in good health and CMV-seronegative. CDR3 coding DNA: TGTGCCAGCAGAGGACTAGCGGGAGTCAACTACGAGCAGTACTTC. Translated, it gives CASRGLAGVNYEQYF.